The 31 T cell receptor beta chains in this list originate from one sample, sequenced in a study of beta chain features in type 1 diabetes. Of the isolated RNA, all was reverse transcribed, and so the sequenced material was expressed TCRB transcripts. This table comes from immunoSEQ multiplex PCR, and its TCRdb copy is limited to in-frame clones, with some not included. The sample consists of around 280,000 clones, roughly 8% of them appearing once. Sequencing was carried out using central memory CD4+ T cells from blood. The receptors derive from a woman aged 18-29 years in good health.

This clone turned up a few times. The J gene is TRBJ1-1, the V gene TRBV4-3; the D gene is possibly TRBD1 (5 bases). This CDR3 has 15 residues. The germline V and J ends were trimmed by 2 bases and 3 bases, with 13 bases remaining between them. Germline CDR1 and CDR2: LGHNA and YSLEER. Here the CDR3 DNA reads TGCGCCAGCAGCCAAATCGGGAGAGGGGACACTGAAGCTTTCTTT. This encodes CASSQIGRGDTEAFF.

This sequence joins TRBV28 and TRBJ2-6; D might be TRBD1 (6 bases). The CDR3 sequence is 13 residues long. V was clipped by 8 bases and J by 1 base, with 6 bases between them. Germline CDR1 MDHEN, CDR2 SYDVKM. The DNA of the CDR3 is TGTGCCAGCGACAGGTCTGGGGCCAACGTCCTGACTTTC. The encoded protein is CASDRSGANVLTF.

This clone appeared a few times. This sequence joins TRBV7-2 and TRBJ2-7, with TRBD2 identical over 8 bases. This CDR3 has 14 residues. CDR1 SGHTA and CDR2 FQGNSA come from the germline V gene. The J segment lost 3 bases and the V segment lost 3 bases, leaving 4 bases of the junction unmatched. The CDR3 region has the DNA TGTGCCAGCAGCTTGATGACTAGCGTCTACGAGCAGTACTTC. Protein product: CASSLMTSVYEQYF.

This clone was counted between two and nine times. V gene TRBV30 combines with J gene TRBJ1-1; D is unresolved. This CDR3 has 12 amino acids. Germline V gene sequence: CDR1 GTSNPN, CDR2 SVGIG (reference sequence). V was trimmed by 7 bases and J by 3 bases, leaving 12 bases between them. As DNA, the CDR3 is TGTGCCTCTGCGGAGCCGTACACTGAAGCTTTCTTT. Translation: CASAEPYTEAFF.

This clone was counted a few times. This chain joins TRBV7-2 and TRBJ2-2; perhaps TRBD2 as D (5 bases). Per germline, CDR1 SGHTA and CDR2 FQGNSA. V was cut by 5 bases and J by 7 bases, with 14 bases left in between. The CDR3 totals 14 residues. CDR3 protein: CASSAKVGVGELFF. CDR3 nucleotides: TGTGCCAGCAGCGCAAAGGTCGGGGTCGGGGAGCTGTTTTTT.

The chain uses TRBV11-2 and TRBJ2-3; no firm D call. CDR3 length: 13 amino acids. Looked up from germline, CDR1 is SGHAT and CDR2 is FQNNGV. V was clipped by 6 bases and J by 2 bases, with 9 bases between them. CDR3 loop: CASSSQFTDTQYF. CDR3 nucleotides: TGTGCCAGCAGTAGCCAGTTCACAGATACGCAGTATTTT. The variable domain in full, with the rest retrieved from reference TRBV11-2 and TRBJ2-3, is EAGVAQSPRYKIIEKRQSVAFWCNPISGHATLYWYQQILGQGPKLLIQFQNNGVVDDSQLPKDRFSAERLKGVDSTLKIQPAKLEDSAVYLCASSSQFTDTQYFGPGTRLTVL.

V usage is TRBV19 and J usage is TRBJ1-2, with 8 nucleotides matching TRBD1. The CDR3 contains 16 residues. The germline gives CDR1 LNHDA, CDR2 SQIVND (reference sequence). The V segment lost 4 bases and the J segment 4 bases; nucleotides outside the gene matches: 11. The CDR3 is CASSRQGTYRAYGYTF. CDR3 coding DNA: TGTGCCAGTAGTAGACAGGGGACATACCGGGCCTATGGCTACACCTTC.

J is TRBJ1-1 and V is TRBV5-6; no clear D. The V end was cut by 0 bases, the J end by 6 bases, with 6 bases between. From germline, CDR1 is SGHDT and CDR2 YYEEEE. This CDR3 has 12 amino acids. The CDR3 DNA is TGTGCCAGCAGCTTGGCCAACGCTGAAGCTTTCTTT. Translation: CASSLANAEAFF.

This clone was seen many times. The V and J genes are TRBV2 and TRBJ1-5; 7 nucleotides match TRBD1. This CDR3 has 15 residues. CDR1 is SNHLY and CDR2 is FYNNEI in the germline V gene. Trimming at V came to 3 bases and at J to 7 bases, leaving 9 bases not matched to a gene. The CDR3 region is CASSDRDRVRQPQHF. In nucleotides, the CDR3 is TGTGCCAGCAGTGATCGAGACAGGGTTCGACAGCCCCAGCATTTT.

The rearrangement links TRBV27 to TRBJ2-3; TRBD1 matches 7 bases. The CDR3 sequence is 13 residues long. The germline gives CDR1 MNHEY, CDR2 SMNVEV (reference sequence). The junction had 10 bases not matched to a gene; V was cut back by 10 bases and J by 6 bases. CDR3 nucleotide sequence: TGTGCCACCCGGGACAGTGCGGTGGATACGCAGTATTTT. Translation: CATRDSAVDTQYF.

The chain has TRBV6-1 and TRBJ1-5; a possible D gene is TRBD1 (5 bases). With 0 bases removed from V and 0 bases from J, the gap between germline ends came to 9 bases. The CDR3 covers 16 residues. Germline V CDR1 and CDR2: MNHNS, SASEGT. This CDR3 reads CASSEAGTYSNQPQHF. The DNA of the CDR3 is TGTGCCAGCAGTGAAGCGGGGACCTATAGCAATCAGCCCCAGCATTTT.

This clone has just a few counts. The V and J genes are TRBV9 and TRBJ1-6; 7 bases are shared with TRBD1. This CDR3 has 14 amino acids. Germline V gives CDR1 SGDLS, CDR2 YYNGEE. V gave up 3 bases and J gave up 7 bases; unmatched junction bases: 4. The CDR3 sequence: CASSGQGQNSPLHF. The CDR3 DNA follows: TGTGCCAGCAGCGGACAGGGTCAAAATTCACCCCTCCACTTT.

This clone appeared a few times. V is TRBV6-5 and J is TRBJ2-1; D gene ambiguous. Germline V gives CDR1 MNHEY, CDR2 SVGAGI. This CDR3 has 11 amino acids. V lost 2 bases and J lost 8, with 4 bases in between. This CDR3 is CASSYAYEQFF. The CDR3 DNA reads TGTGCCAGCAGTTACGCCTATGAGCAGTTCTTC.

With respect to this clone: This specimen includes other DNA sequences encoding the same CDR3. The chain recombines TRBV30 with TRBJ1-2; D gene unclear. CDR1 is GTSNPN and CDR2 is SVGIG in the germline V gene (reference sequence). The CDR3 has 13 amino acids. The V end lost 0 bases, the J end lost 5 bases, and 10 bases lay between the germline ends. The CDR3 nucleotides read TGTGCCTGGAGTGTACCCGCCGGGTATGGCTACACCTTC. It specifies CAWSVPAGYGYTF.

A few counts support this clone. V and J are TRBV7-3 and TRBJ2-7; maybe TRBD1 (6 bases). V was pared by 7 bases and J by 2 bases, with 24 bases between. The CDR3 loop spans 17 amino acids. Germline-derived CDR1 and CDR2 are SGHTA and FQGTGA. The CDR3 DNA is TGTGCCAGCAACAACACACAGGGATTCCCTCGCACCTACGAGCAGTACGTC. Translation gives CASNNTQGFPRTYEQYV.

This clone has only a few counts. V usage is TRBV7-8 and J usage is TRBJ1-1; the D is unclear. Germline CDR1 and CDR2: SGHVS and FQNEAQ. The V gene lost 2 bases and the J gene lost 2 bases, with 12 bases spanning the gap. The CDR3 totals 15 residues. The CDR3 sequence is CASSLYGSSNTEAFF. The CDR3 bases are TGTGCCAGCAGCTTATACGGGAGTAGCAACACTGAAGCTTTCTTT.

In this sample, this clone turned up a few times. The chain employs TRBV7-2 and TRBJ2-7; 11 nucleotides agree with TRBD1. Germline V gene lookup returns CDR1 SGHTA and CDR2 FQGNSA. The V gene end was trimmed by 5 bases and the J gene end by 6 bases; junction bases not matched to a gene: 9. This CDR3 has 15 amino acids. DNA for the CDR3: TGTGCCAGCAGCCGATGGACAGGGGGCGTGAGCGAGCAGTACGTC. It yields the protein CASSRWTGGVSEQYV.

The rearrangement joins TRBV27 to TRBJ2-1; TRBD2 matches at 10 bases. CDR1 and CDR2 (germline): MNHEY, SMNVEV (reference sequence). The CDR3 has 14 residues. With V trimmed by 7 bases and J by 9 bases, 9 bases remained unmatched. In DNA form, the CDR3 reads TGTGCCAGCACTCGGAGCGGGAGGGCCGTTGAGCAGTTCTTC. Protein product: CASTRSGRAVEQFF.

This clone was detected only a few times. This chain joins TRBV29-1 and TRBJ2-1; 9 nucleotides line up with TRBD2. This CDR3 spans 16 amino acids. Germline-derived CDR1 and CDR2 are SQVTM and ANQGSEA. The CDR3 loop is CYTYIQREVSYNEQFF. The DNA of the CDR3 is TGCTATACCTATATCCAGCGGGAGGTCTCCTACAATGAGCAGTTCTTC.

The chain is built from TRBV6-1 and TRBJ1-2; the D is unclear. The CDR3 consists of 14 residues. CDR1 and CDR2 from the germline V gene are MNHNS and SASEGT. With 8 bases removed from V and 5 bases from J, the gap between germline ends came to 18 bases. In DNA, the CDR3 is TGTGCCAGCCCAAACCCGGCACGAGCTTATGGCTACACCTTC. Encoded protein: CASPNPARAYGYTF.

The gene calls are TRBV7-6 and TRBJ2-5, with a tentative D call TRBD1 (5 bases). CDR3 length: 14 residues. Trimming stripped 5 bases from V and 4 bases from J, with 14 bases between. Germline V gene lookup returns CDR1 SGHVS and CDR2 FNYEAQ. CDR3 sequence: CASSQEQEIETQYF. The CDR3 nucleotides read TGTGCCAGCAGCCAGGAACAGGAAATAGAGACCCAGTACTTC. The full variable domain, its missing parts supplied by reference TRBV7-6 and TRBJ2-5, is GAGVSQSPRYKVTKRGQDVALRCDPISGHVSLYWYRQALGQGPEFLTYFNYEAQQDKSGLPNDRFSAERPEGSISTLTIQRTEQRDSAMYRCASSQEQEIETQYFGPGTRLLVL.

The chain joins TRBV29-1 to TRBJ2-1; 10 bases are shared with TRBD2. The CDR3 is 14 amino acids. Germline trimming cut 8 bases from V and 2 bases from J; bases unmatched to any gene: 6. The germline V gene encodes CDR1 SQVTM and CDR2 ANQGSEA. The CDR3 DNA reads TGCAGCCTTAGCGGGAGGTCGGCCTACAATGAGCAGTTCTTC. It translates to CSLSGRSAYNEQFF.

This clone was counted a single time. The chain joins TRBV7-2 to TRBJ1-5; D is unresolved. The V end was cut by 5 bases, the J end by 0 bases, with 11 bases between. This CDR3 contains 15 residues. The germline CDR1 and CDR2 sequences are SGHTA and FQGNSA. CDR3 in amino acids: CASSPEGLSNQPQHF. CDR3 nucleotide sequence: TGTGCCAGCAGCCCCGAGGGTCTTAGCAATCAGCCCCAGCATTTT.

The chain combines TRBV5-1 with TRBJ2-1; 13 bases agree with TRBD2. The V gene end was trimmed by 3 bases and the J gene end by 3 bases; junction bases not matched to a gene: 3. The length of the CDR3 is 16 residues. Germline V gene data show CDR1 as SGHRS and CDR2 as YFSETQ. The CDR3 spells CASSSRTSGGYNEQFF. In nucleotides, the CDR3 is TGCGCCAGCAGCTCCAGGACTAGCGGGGGCTACAATGAGCAGTTCTTC.

This clone was counted a few times. This sequence joins TRBV21-1 and TRBJ1-5; TRBD1 was called by the table and not checked on the DNA. TRBV21-1 is annotated as a pseudogene. CDR3 size: 20 residues. In nucleotides, the CDR3 is TGTGCCAGCAAGGGCCCCCTCGACCCGGGACAGGGCCTTCTCAATCAGCCCCAGCATTTT. Residues: CASKGPLDPGQGLLNQPQHF.

This clone showed up just a few times. The chain uses TRBV7-9 and TRBJ1-3; D is possibly TRBD1 (5 bases). From germline, CDR1 is SEHNR and CDR2 FQNEAQ (reference sequence). V was pared by 5 bases and J by 0 bases, with 11 bases between. This CDR3 is built from 15 residues. As DNA, the CDR3 is TGTGCCAGCAGCGAGACAGTGGGCTCTGGAAACACCATATATTTT. It encodes CASSETVGSGNTIYF.

This clone was picked up a small number of times. This chain connects TRBV29-1 to TRBJ2-1; D is ambiguous. Trimming pared 3 bases from V and 3 bases from J, leaving 12 bases between. This CDR3 region has 14 residues. From germline, CDR1 is SQVTM and CDR2 ANQGSEA. The CDR3 nucleotides are TGCAGCGTTGACTTAACGGAGTACTACAATGAGCAGTTCTTC. It specifies CSVDLTEYYNEQFF.

This clone appeared a few times. The V gene is TRBV5-1, the J gene TRBJ2-7, with 8 positions matching TRBD1. This CDR3 is built from 14 residues. With V trimmed by 4 bases and J by 7 bases, 10 bases remained unmatched. From germline, CDR1 is SGHRS and CDR2 YFSETQ. CDR3: CASSTGTGAREQYF. CDR3 sequence (DNA): TGCGCCAGCAGCACCGGGACAGGTGCTCGAGAGCAGTACTTC. The variable domain in full, completed from reference TRBV5-1 and TRBJ2-7, reads KAGVTQTPRYLIKTRGQQVTLSCSPISGHRSVSWYQQTPGQGLQFLFEYFSETQRNKGNFPGRFSGRQFSNSRSEMNVSTLELGDSALYLCASSTGTGAREQYFGPGTRLTVT.

This clone occurred a few times. In DNA form, the CDR3 reads TGTGCCAGCAGTGGACAGGTTACTAATGAAAAACTGTTTTTT. It is translated as CASSGQVTNEKLFF. The V call is TRBV2, the J call TRBJ1-4; the D gene is possibly TRBD1 (6 bases). The CDR3 totals 14 residues. The germline V gene has CDR1 SNHLY and CDR2 FYNNEI. Deletions cut 4 bases from V and 2 bases from J, with 8 bases between.

This clone occurred many times. The genes are TRBV28 and TRBJ2-7; D may be TRBD1 (5 bases). Trimming shortened V by 5 bases and J by 3 bases, and 11 bases separated the two germline ends. Per the germline V gene, CDR1 is MDHEN and CDR2 is SYDVKM. CDR3 length equals 13 residues. CDR3 sequence: CASSPGHNYEQYV. CDR3 DNA sequence: TGTGCCAGCAGTCCCGGACACAACTACGAGCAGTACGTC.

This clone was counted many times. The chain uses TRBV28 and TRBJ2-3, with 8 bases matching TRBD1. Trimming at V came to 3 bases and at J to 6 bases, leaving 8 bases not matched to a gene. The CDR3 covers 15 residues. CDR1 MDHEN and CDR2 SYDVKM come from the germline V gene. The CDR3 reads CASSFMGQDGDTQYF. CDR3 nucleotides: TGTGCCAGCAGTTTTATGGGACAGGATGGGGATACGCAGTATTTT. The full variable domain, with the rest looked up from reference TRBV28 and TRBJ2-3, is DVKVTQSSRYLVKRTGEKVFLECVQDMDHENMFWYRQDPGLGLRLIYFSYDVKMKEKGDIPEGYSVSREKKERFSLILESASTNQTSMYLCASSFMGQDGDTQYFGPGTRLTVL.